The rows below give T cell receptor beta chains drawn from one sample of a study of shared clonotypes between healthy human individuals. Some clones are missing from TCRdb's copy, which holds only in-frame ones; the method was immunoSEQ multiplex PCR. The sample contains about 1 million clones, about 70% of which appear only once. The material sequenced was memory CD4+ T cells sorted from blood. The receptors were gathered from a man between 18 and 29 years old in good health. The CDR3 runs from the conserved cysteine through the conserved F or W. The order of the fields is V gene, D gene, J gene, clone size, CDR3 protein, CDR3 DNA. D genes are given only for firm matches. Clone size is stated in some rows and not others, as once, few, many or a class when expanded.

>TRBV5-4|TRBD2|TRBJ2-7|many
CASSLTSGRGYEQYF
TGTGCCAGCAGCTTGACTAGCGGGAGGGGGTACGAGCAGTACTTC
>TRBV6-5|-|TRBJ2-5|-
CASRRGLVQETQYF
TGTGCCAGCAGGAGGGGGTTGGTGCAAGAGACCCAGTACTTC
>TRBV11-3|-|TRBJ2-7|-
CASSLQGSYEQYF
TGTGCCAGCAGCTTACAGGGCTCCTACGAGCAGTACTTC
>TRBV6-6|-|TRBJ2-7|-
CASSYSTGEVDEQYF
TGTGCCAGCAGTTACTCAACAGGGGAGGTCGACGAGCAGTACTTC
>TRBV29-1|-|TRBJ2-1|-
CSVDRLSSYNEQFF
TGCAGCGTTGACAGACTAAGCTCCTACAATGAGCAGTTCTTC
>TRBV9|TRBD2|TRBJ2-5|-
CASSVTSGPSGETQYF
TGTGCCAGCAGCGTAACTAGCGGGCCTAGCGGAGAGACCCAGTACTTC
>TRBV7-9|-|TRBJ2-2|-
CASSLALGTGELFF
TGTGCCAGCAGCTTAGCGCTCGGGACCGGGGAGCTGTTTTTT
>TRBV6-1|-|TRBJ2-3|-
CASSVRDVTDTQYF
TGTGCCAGCAGTGTCCGGGACGTAACAGATACGCAGTATTTT
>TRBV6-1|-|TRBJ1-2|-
CASRVVFGYGYTF
TGTGCCAGCAGAGTAGTATTCGGGTATGGCTACACCTTC
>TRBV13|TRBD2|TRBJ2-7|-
CASSLVGLAGVEQYF
TGTGCCAGCAGCTTAGTTGGACTAGCGGGAGTGGAGCAGTACTTC
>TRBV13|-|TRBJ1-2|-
CASSLTGFLGMDYGYTF
TGTGCCAGCAGCTTAACAGGGTTTTTAGGGATGGACTATGGCTACACCTTC
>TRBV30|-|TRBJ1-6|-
CAWSVENSPLHF
TGTGCCTGGAGTGTAGAGAATTCACCCCTCCACTTT
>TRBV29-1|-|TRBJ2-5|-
CSVRRSSQETQYF
TGCAGCGTTCGCCGGTCCTCACAAGAGACCCAGTACTTC
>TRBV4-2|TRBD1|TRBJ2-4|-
CASSRKTSGTGEDIQYF
TGTGCCAGCAGCCGAAAAACGTCGGGGACAGGGGAGGACATTCAGTACTTC
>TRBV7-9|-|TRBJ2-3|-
CASSLDLPTDTQYF
TGTGCCAGCAGCTTAGACCTACCCACAGATACGCAGTATTTT
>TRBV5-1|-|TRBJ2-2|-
CASRVEVPETGELFF
TGCGCCAGCAGGGTTGAAGTTCCCGAAACCGGGGAGCTGTTTTTT
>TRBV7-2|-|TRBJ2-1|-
CASSLAAGTYNEQFF
TGTGCCAGCAGCTTAGCGGCGGGAACCTACAATGAGCAGTTCTTC
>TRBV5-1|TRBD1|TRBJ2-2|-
CASSRGLVSTGELFF
TGCGCCAGCAGCAGGGGGCTAGTGTCCACCGGGGAGCTGTTTTTT
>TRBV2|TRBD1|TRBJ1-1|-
CASSLRGPTEAFF
TGTGCCAGCAGTCTCAGGGGGCCCACTGAAGCTTTCTTT
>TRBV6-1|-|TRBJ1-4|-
CASSAGVDTGLAGWKLFF
TGTGCCAGCAGTGCAGGAGTCGACACAGGGTTGGCTGGATGGAAACTGTTTTTT
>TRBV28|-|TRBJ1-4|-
CASSPLVIGEKLFF
TGTGCCAGCAGCCCCTTGGTGATAGGGGAAAAACTGTTTTTT
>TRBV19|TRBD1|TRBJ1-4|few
CASSTRTGGTEKLFF
TGTGCCAGTAGTACTAGGACAGGGGGCACTGAAAAACTGTTTTTT
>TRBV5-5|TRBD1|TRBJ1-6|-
CASSQRTGRSPLHF
TGTGCCAGCAGCCAAAGGACAGGGCGATCACCCCTCCACTTT
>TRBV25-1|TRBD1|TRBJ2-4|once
CASSESGQKNIQYF
TGTGCCAGCAGTGAGTCGGGACAGAAAAACATTCAGTACTTC